This T cell receptor (beta chain) stems from a study of shared clonotypes between healthy human individuals. General study points: As a rule, naive subsets had a larger estimated richness than memory subsets.

As regards this clone: Antigen: not known.

The split of CD4+ cells yielded CD45RA+ naive and CD45RA-negative memory subsets. Data came from immunoSEQ multiplex PCR; TCRdb stores just in-frame clones and leaves some out. The data contain more than 850,000 clones, about four fifths of them singletons. The specimen sequenced was memory CD4+ T cells from PBMCs. The subset denotes: CD45RA-negative fraction. The receptor was derived from a man in his late teens or twenties in good health. Some clones in this sample may be carry-over from other donors' samples.

The CDR3 spells CASSEWSPLHF. The CDR3 DNA reads TGTGCCAGCAGTGAATGGTCACCCCTCCACTTT. The genes are TRBV6-5 and TRBJ1-6; D is uncertain. Germline loops: CDR1 MNHEY, CDR2 SVGAGI. The V and J ends lost 5 bases and 10 bases respectively, with 6 bases between them. The length of the CDR3 is 11 residues.